This T cell receptor beta chain was obtained from a study of OX40 agonist ivuxolimab in advanced cancers. Looked up from germline, CDR1 is MDHEN and CDR2 is SYDVKM. The V segment lost 5 bases and the J segment 2 bases; nucleotides outside the gene matches: 3. This CDR3 is built from 15 residues. On this clone: The antigen remains undetermined.

Repertoires were generated with immunoSEQ multiplex PCR, while TCRdb's copy carries only in-frame clones and drops some. The sample has around 53,000 clones, more than 70% seen once. Whole-study results and caveats: Averaging showed that CD8+ T cells had more expanded clones than CD4+ did.

The receptor was derived from an adult with an advanced solid tumor such as melanoma, head and neck, liver or kidney cancer. This chain uses TRBV28 with TRBJ2-6; 7 bases fit TRBD1. Here the sequenced sample was CD4+ or CD8+ T cells sorted from blood, taken in a trial of the OX40 agonist ivuxolimab. In DNA form, the CDR3 reads TGTGCCAGCAGTCAAGGGGGCGCTGGGGCCAACGTCCTGACTTTC. Its translation: CASSQGGAGANVLTF.